The clone carrying this TCR beta chain was picked up one time. The junction departs from germline at one end; a sequencing error may be responsible. Per the original methods: A papillary thyroid cancer distant-metastasis classifier was built from CDR3 differences across clinicopathological groups. TCRdb called clones again from the PCR reads with MiXCR. The V and J calls come from TCRdb's annotation, not from the publication. The sample yields about 59,000 clones, roughly 15% seen once. Nobody among the patients had been given any treatment before thyroid surgery. CDR3 size: 13 residues. Germline CDR1 and CDR2: SGDLS and YYNGEE. The data originate from a study of metastatic and nonmetastatic thyroid tumors.

The sample consisted of blood. The chain employs TRBV9 and TRBJ2-6; either TRBD1 or TRBD2 may supply D (5 bases each). The sequence derives from a male donor with papillary thyroid cancer or a benign thyroid nodule (not recorded which). Some clones in this sample may be carry-over from other donors' samples. The CDR3 reads CASSYSGANVLTF. Written as DNA, the CDR3 is TGTGCCAGCAGCTATTCCGGGGCCAACGTCTTGACTTTC.